These T cell receptor beta chains were read from a single sample in a study of blood T cells in healthy people across ages. From the 5' RACE reads, TCRdb called clonotypes with MiXCR, one entry per CDR3 protein. The repertoire holds 800,000 to 1,000,000 distinct CDR3 sequences, with approximately 49% as singletons. The source material was blood. The source is a man younger than 40 in good health. CDR3s include the opening cysteine and the closing phenylalanine or tryptophan.

j_call: TRBJ2-3; v_call: TRBV2; cdr3_aa: CASSDRTWTSTDTQYF
j_call: TRBJ2-1; v_call: TRBV11-2; cdr3_aa: CASSLDRIAGGPNNEQFF
j_call: TRBJ1-1; v_call: TRBV4-3; cdr3_aa: CASSQVRVMNTEAFF
j_call: TRBJ2-3; v_call: TRBV4-3; cdr3_aa: CASSQRGAMDTQYF
j_call: TRBJ1-2; v_call: TRBV20-1; cdr3_aa: CSARAKWGYTF
j_call: TRBJ2-1; v_call: TRBV27; cdr3_aa: CASSVSLGVSGVNEQFF
j_call: TRBJ1-1; v_call: TRBV27; cdr3_aa: CASRNIMNTEAFF
j_call: TRBJ2-7; v_call: TRBV10-3; cdr3_aa: CAISGERLREYEQYF
j_call: TRBJ2-5; v_call: TRBV7-2; cdr3_aa: CASRRGGYQETQYF
j_call: TRBJ2-3; v_call: TRBV29-1; cdr3_aa: CSDRRSSLDTQYF
j_call: TRBJ1-2; v_call: TRBV27; cdr3_aa: CASSLSTGATYGYTF
j_call: TRBJ2-5; v_call: TRBV20-1; cdr3_aa: CSARDAGRVETQYF
j_call: TRBJ1-2; v_call: TRBV4-3; cdr3_aa: CASSQEGPGGSSSYTF
j_call: TRBJ2-1; v_call: TRBV5-1; cdr3_aa: CASSSGGSTNEQFF
j_call: TRBJ2-4; v_call: TRBV18; cdr3_aa: CASGTLEGEQYF
j_call: TRBJ2-2; v_call: TRBV7-3; cdr3_aa: CASSLTATGELFF